The sequence of this T cell receptor (beta chain) was determined in a study of blood T cell repertoires in COVID-19. Study at large: From the United States, Italy and Spain came samples of acute and convalescent COVID-19. T cells, B-cell-depleted T cells, or PBMCs provided the cDNA or gDNA that served as material.

Here immunoSEQ multiplex PCR was the method, and the copy in TCRdb shows in-frame clones only, minus some. The sample records 40,000 to 60,000 clones, about 88% being singletons. The CDR3 covers 16 residues. The V and J ends lost 6 bases and 1 base respectively, with 15 bases between them. Germline V lookup: CDR1 MNHNY, CDR2 SVGAGI (reference sequence). Sequenced: peripheral blood. The V and J genes are TRBV6-6 and TRBJ2-2, with a weak D call TRBD2 (5 bases). The receptor was isolated from a man aged 35-49 years with active COVID-19. CDR3 DNA sequence: TGTGCCAGCAGCCTTTTTGCCGGAGGGAACACCGGGGAGCTGTTTTTT. This gives the protein CASSLFAGGNTGELFF.